These 27 T cell receptor beta chains were all obtained from the same sample, sequenced in a study of blood T cell repertoires in COVID-19. Method: immunoSEQ multiplex PCR; TCRdb's copy keeps in-frame clones and lacks some. The table lists approximately 340,000 clones, approximately 88% of them singletons. Specimen: peripheral blood. The receptors originated from a man aged 25 to 45 with COVID-19, enrolled during active disease.

This clone was recorded only once. J is TRBJ1-5 and V is TRBV19, with 7 bases fitting TRBD1. The V segment lost 4 bases and the J segment 6 bases; nucleotides outside the gene matches: 9. This CDR3 contains 15 residues. From germline, CDR1 is LNHDA and CDR2 SQIVND (reference sequence). This CDR3 is CASSSQGDRGQPQHF. DNA for the CDR3: TGTGCCAGTAGTAGTCAGGGGGATAGGGGTCAGCCCCAGCATTTT.

V is TRBV7-2 and J is TRBJ1-5; 7 bases are a match to TRBD1. The V segment lost 1 base and the J segment 5 bases; nucleotides outside the gene matches: 5. CDR3 size: 15 residues. Germline V gene lookup returns CDR1 SGHTA and CDR2 FQGNSA. The CDR3 sequence: CASSLGQGGDQPQHF. The CDR3, as DNA: TGTGCCAGCAGCTTAGGACAGGGAGGCGATCAGCCCCAGCATTTT.

This clone has more than one count but fewer than ten. This chain uses TRBV30 with TRBJ1-2, with a tentative D call TRBD1 (6 bases). V was pared by 3 bases and J by 2 bases, with 22 bases between. CDR3 length: 17 amino acids. Germline CDR1 GTSNPN, CDR2 SVGIG (reference sequence). The CDR3 loop reads CAWRGGRIAISNYGYTF. The DNA of the CDR3 is TGTGCCTGGAGGGGGGGGCGGATTGCAATTTCAAACTATGGCTACACCTTC.

V gene TRBV12-3 or TRBV12-4 combines with J gene TRBJ2-4; D perhaps matches TRBD2 (6 bases). V was cut by 9 bases and J by 8 bases, with 14 bases left in between. The CDR3 is 12 amino acids. CDR3 protein: CASRPWGDIQYF. DNA for the CDR3: TGTGCCAGTCGACCTTGGGGGGACATTCAGTACTTC.

The genes are TRBV4-2 and TRBJ1-1; 9 bases are shared with TRBD1. This CDR3 comprises 17 residues. The germline gives CDR1 LGHNA, CDR2 YNFKEQ. With 1 base clipped from V and 1 base from J, the junction kept 7 bases outside the gene matches. CDR3 DNA sequence: TGTGCCAGCAGCCAAGGGATACCGGGACAGGGGAACACTGAAGCTTTCTTT. This codes for CASSQGIPGQGNTEAFF.

The V call is TRBV6-5, the J call TRBJ1-2, with unresolved D. The CDR3 loop spans 15 amino acids. V lost 2 bases, J lost 7 bases, and 17 bases lay in between. Germline-derived CDR1 and CDR2 are MNHEY and SVGAGI. The CDR3 spells CASSYEGPFLGGYTF. The CDR3 DNA is TGTGCCAGCAGTTACGAGGGTCCTTTCTTAGGTGGCTACACCTTC.

This clone was seen more than once but under ten times. J is TRBJ2-7 and V is TRBV6-6; 8 bases line up with TRBD1. The CDR3 extends over 13 amino acids. V lost 5 bases to trimming and J lost 2 bases; unmatched junction nucleotides: 2. The germline V gene has CDR1 MNHNY and CDR2 SVGAGI (reference sequence). CDR3 residues: CASSQGQAYEQYF. In nucleotides, the CDR3 is TGTGCCAGCAGTCAGGGACAGGCCTACGAGCAGTACTTC.

CDR3 residues: CASSVALTRKTYEQYF. CDR3 bases: TGTGCCAGCAGTGTTGCCCTCACTAGAAAAACCTACGAGCAGTACTTC. The V call is TRBV6-2 or TRBV6-3, the J call TRBJ2-7; D is possibly TRBD2 (5 bases). This CDR3 comprises 16 residues. Between the trimmed V and J ends, which lost 5 bases and 2 bases, there was a span of 19 bases. Germline values: CDR1 MNHEY, CDR2 SVGEGT.

The CDR3 sequence: CASSLGGIPYQETQYF. DNA for the CDR3: TGTGCCAGCAGCTTGGGAGGCATCCCGTACCAAGAGACCCAGTACTTC. V gene TRBV5-5 combines with J gene TRBJ2-5; D gene ambiguous. Trimming stripped 0 bases from V and 0 bases from J, with 12 bases between. Germline V gene data show CDR1 as SGHKS and CDR2 as YYEKEE (reference sequence). CDR3 length: 16 residues.

This rearrangement joins TRBV19 to TRBJ2-3; 8 positions match TRBD2. The junction had 5 bases not matched to a gene; V was cut back by 3 bases and J by 3 bases. Looked up from germline, CDR1 is LNHDA and CDR2 is SQIVND (reference sequence). The CDR3 consists of 15 residues. CDR3 sequence: CASSIQRGRTDTQYF. CDR3 DNA sequence: TGTGCCAGTAGTATCCAGCGGGGGAGAACAGATACGCAGTATTTT.

The rearrangement joins TRBV5-1 to TRBJ2-6, with 9 bases aligning to TRBD2. The trim removed 2 bases at V and 0 bases at J, leaving 9 bases unmatched. CDR3 length equals 19 residues. Germline V CDR1 and CDR2: SGHRS, YFSETQ. The CDR3 sequence: CASSFEGSGSTSGANVLTF. CDR3 sequence (DNA): TGCGCCAGCAGCTTCGAGGGTAGCGGGAGTACCTCTGGGGCCAACGTCCTGACTTTC.

V usage is TRBV27 and J usage is TRBJ2-2, with 8 bases aligning to TRBD1. V gave up 6 bases and J gave up 4 bases; unmatched junction bases: 4. The CDR3 sequence is 14 residues long. Germline V gives CDR1 MNHEY, CDR2 SMNVEV (reference sequence). The CDR3 loop reads CASSQGALTGELFF. The DNA for the CDR3 is TGTGCCAGCAGCCAGGGGGCGCTCACCGGGGAGCTGTTTTTT.

This clone appeared once. V and J are TRBV28 and TRBJ1-1, with D tentatively TRBD1 (5 bases). Germline V lookup: CDR1 MDHEN, CDR2 SYDVKM. This CDR3 contains 15 residues. Deletions cut 4 bases from V and 6 bases from J, with 18 bases between. In DNA, the CDR3 is TGTGCCAGCAGTTGGGAGGGGACCTTGGGGGCTGAAGCTTTCTTT. Protein sequence: CASSWEGTLGAEAFF. The full variable domain, its missing parts supplied by reference TRBV28 and TRBJ1-1, is DVKVTQSSRYLVKRTGEKVFLECVQDMDHENMFWYRQDPGLGLRLIYFSYDVKMKEKGDIPEGYSVSREKKERFSLILESASTNQTSMYLCASSWEGTLGAEAFFGQGTRLTVV.

Comments on this clone: One junction end disagrees with the germline gene, perhaps due to a read error. The chain carries TRBV28 and TRBJ2-1, with 8 bases identical to TRBD1. The V gene's germline CDR1 is MDHEN and CDR2 SYDVKM. The CDR3 totals 14 residues. This CDR3 reads CASSLFSPTGDSIF. As DNA, the CDR3 is TGTGCCAGCAGTTTATTTTCCCCGACAGGGGATTCCATCTTC.

In the case of this clone: Additional DNA sequences in this sample encode the identical CDR3. This chain links TRBV6-2 or TRBV6-3 with TRBJ1-5; D not certain. Looked up from germline, CDR1 is MNHEY and CDR2 is SVGEGT. The CDR3 runs 14 residues. V lost 2 bases and J lost 3, with 8 bases in between. This CDR3 reads CASSYRGYNQPQHF. CDR3 in DNA: TGTGCCAGCAGTTACAGAGGGTACAATCAGCCCCAGCATTTT.

This chain joins TRBV15 and TRBJ2-1; TRBD2 aligns across 13 bases. The CDR3 is made up of 19 amino acids. Germline V gene data show CDR1 as LNHNV and CDR2 as YYDKDF (reference sequence). Trimming took 1 base from V and 6 from J; bases not matched to a gene: 12. The CDR3 sequence: CATSRVTRTSGRRSNEQFF. For the CDR3, the DNA is TGTGCCACCAGCAGAGTTACCCGGACTAGCGGGAGAAGGTCCAATGAGCAGTTCTTC.

This clone was seen once. The chain uses TRBV2 and TRBJ1-5, with 11 positions matching TRBD1. The ends lost 2 bases at V and 0 bases at J; junction bases unmatched: 3. This CDR3 is 17 amino acids long. The V gene's germline CDR1 is SNHLY and CDR2 FYNNEI. The CDR3, as DNA: TGTGCCAGCAGTGAACGGACAGGGGGCTTTAGCAATCAGCCCCAGCATTTT. Translated: CASSERTGGFSNQPQHF.

This sequence joins TRBV4-2 and TRBJ2-3; 9 bases agree with TRBD2. CDR1 is LGHNA, CDR2 YNFKEQ, per germline. This CDR3 spans 15 amino acids. J was trimmed by 0 bases and V by 2 bases; bases with no gene match: 0. The CDR3 spells CASSQLAGSTDTQYF. The CDR3 DNA follows: TGTGCCAGCAGCCAACTAGCGGGGAGCACAGATACGCAGTATTTT.

This clone was found a few times. V usage is TRBV29-1 and J usage is TRBJ2-5, with 10 bases lining up with TRBD1. Trimming removed 7 bases from V and 2 bases from J; junction bases left unmatched: 4. The CDR3 has 13 residues. Germline V CDR1 and CDR2: SQVTM, ANQGSEA. The CDR3 loop is CSAQDRGQETQYF. CDR3 bases: TGCAGCGCGCAGGACAGGGGGCAAGAGACCCAGTACTTC.

This clone was picked up a small number of times. The chain recombines TRBV27 with TRBJ2-4; perhaps TRBD2 as D (6 bases). CDR1 is MNHEY, CDR2 SMNVEV, per germline (reference sequence). Trimming removed 5 bases from V and 1 base from J, with 18 bases in between. The CDR3 totals 17 residues. The CDR3: CASSPRLGGDAKNIQYF. CDR3 DNA sequence: TGTGCCAGCAGTCCTCGACTCGGCGGGGACGCCAAAAACATTCAGTACTTC.

The J gene is TRBJ1-2, the V gene TRBV5-4; no reliable D call. Germline V lookup: CDR1 SGHNT, CDR2 YYREEE (reference sequence). Trimming stripped 0 bases from V and 4 bases from J, with 16 bases between. The CDR3 length is 16 residues. In DNA form, the CDR3 reads TGTGCCAGCAGCTTGGTAGCGGCCTCCCCCCGCTATGGCTACACCTTC. Encoded protein: CASSLVAASPRYGYTF.

The chain links TRBV6-5 to TRBJ1-4, with TRBD1 as a possible D gene (6 bases). The CDR3 consists of 13 residues. Germline CDR1 is MNHEY and CDR2 is SVGAGI. With 5 bases removed from V and 8 bases from J, the gap between germline ends came to 12 bases. The CDR3 DNA reads as TGTGCCAGCAGTAGGACAGAGAGGGAAAAACTGTTTTTT. Translating it yields CASSRTEREKLFF.

This clone was observed a single time. The chain carries TRBV6-5 and TRBJ1-6; 7 bases line up with TRBD1. CDR3 size: 15 residues. Germline V gene data show CDR1 as MNHEY and CDR2 as SVGAGI. J gave up 4 bases and V 7 bases, and 7 bases lay outside the gene matches. CDR3 nucleotide sequence: TGTGCCAGCAACAAACCGGGACAGTATAATTCACCCCTCCACTTT. Its protein is CASNKPGQYNSPLHF.

The chain uses TRBV9 and TRBJ2-5; D uncertain. Germline loops: CDR1 SGDLS, CDR2 YYNGEE. Trimming took off 3 bases at V and 5 bases at J, with 14 bases between the two ends. The CDR3 spans 14 residues. The CDR3 reads CASSGQPSRETQYF. In DNA, the CDR3 is TGTGCCAGCAGCGGTCAGCCTAGTCGGGAGACCCAGTACTTC.

The gene calls are TRBV6-6 and TRBJ1-2; the D is unclear. The CDR3 length is 12 residues. Trimming cost V 4 bases and J 5 bases, with 8 bases left between them. The V gene's germline CDR1 is MNHNY and CDR2 SVGAGI (reference sequence). In DNA form, the CDR3 reads TGTGCCAGCAGTTCGACACAATATGGCTACACCTTC. This codes for CASSSTQYGYTF.

V gene TRBV19 combines with J gene TRBJ1-2; 10 bases match TRBD1. This CDR3 has 15 amino acids. The germline V gene has CDR1 LNHDA and CDR2 SQIVND (reference sequence). Trimming took 6 bases from V and 4 from J; bases not matched to a gene: 8. The CDR3 sequence: CASSIMGQGSYGYTF. Written as DNA, the CDR3 is TGTGCCAGTAGCATCATGGGACAGGGGAGCTATGGCTACACCTTC.

The rearrangement uses TRBV5-6 and TRBJ2-5, with 8 bases fitting TRBD1. The CDR3 spans 15 residues. Germline CDR1 reads SGHDT; CDR2 reads YYEEEE. The V segment lost 2 bases and the J segment 3 bases; nucleotides outside the gene matches: 6. The CDR3 sequence is CASSLPGQVEETQYF. CDR3 DNA: TGTGCCAGCAGCTTACCGGGACAGGTTGAAGAGACCCAGTACTTC.